This TCR beta chain was captured in a study of CD8 T cells in ankylosing spondylitis. In regard to this clonotype: Its antigen is unidentified.

Germline V CDR1 and CDR2: DFQATT, SNEGSKA (reference sequence). The CDR3 is 15 amino acids. Trimming cost V 3 bases and J 4 bases; bases outside gene matches: 6. General study findings and limits: Relatively scarce in peripheral blood, disease-linked clones were CD8+. Characteristic of ankylosing spondylitis blood, it appeared, was a TCR beta motif comprising eight highly homologous variants.

TCRdb reprocessed the 5' RACE reads via MiXCR and lists one record per CDR3 protein. The sample has 750,000 to 850,000 distinct CDR3 sequences; around 11% are singletons. What was sequenced was blood, either unsorted or a sorted T cell fraction (not recorded which). The rearrangement links TRBV20-1 to TRBJ1-2; 12 bases match TRBD1. The clonotype was recovered from a male donor with ankylosing spondylitis. The CDR3 DNA reads as TGCAGTGCTAGGACGGGACAGGGGGCCGGCTATGGCTACACCTTC. Its protein is CSARTGQGAGYGYTF.